These 10 T cell receptor beta chains were all obtained from the same sample, sequenced in a study of T cell clonotyping in hematopoietic cell transplantation. Assay: immunoSEQ multiplex PCR; the TCRdb copy retains only in-frame clones and omits some. The data contain 25,000 to 35,000 clones, 90% to 96% of them seen just once; the ten biggest clones take up roughly 1.4%. The sample comprised peripheral blood mononuclear cells. The receptors derive from a man aged 45-65 years in good health. Some clones in this sample may be carry-over from other donors' samples.

The V call is TRBV29-1, the J call TRBJ2-2; the match to TRBD1 covers 9 bases. Germline CDR1 and CDR2: SQVTM and ANQGSEA. The J segment lost 5 bases and the V segment lost 7 bases, leaving 8 bases of the junction unmatched. This CDR3 region has 14 residues. CDR3 residues: CSASGQGRTGELFF. CDR3 nucleotides: TGCAGCGCGTCGGGACAGGGAAGAACCGGGGAGCTGTTTTTT.

This chain connects TRBV6-5 to TRBJ2-7; 7 bases match TRBD2. The CDR3 sequence is 13 residues long. The V and J ends lost 6 bases and 5 bases, in that order; junction bases with no gene match: 7. CDR1 MNHEY and CDR2 SVGAGI come from the germline V gene. The CDR3 loop is CASRTGTTNEQYF. The CDR3 DNA sequence: TGTGCCAGCAGAACCGGGACTACGAACGAGCAGTACTTC.

The rearrangement joins TRBV30 to TRBJ1-3; the D is unclear. CDR1 is GTSNPN and CDR2 is SVGIG in the germline V gene (reference sequence). Trimming cost V 0 bases and J 0 bases, with 9 bases left between them. The CDR3 loop spans 15 amino acids. CDR3 coding DNA: TGTGCCTGGAGTGTCGGCCCGAACTCTGGAAACACCATATATTTT. It specifies CAWSVGPNSGNTIYF.

The rearrangement links TRBV19 to TRBJ2-2; no definite D call. V was trimmed by 4 bases and J by 5 bases, leaving 8 bases between them. Germline V gene lookup returns CDR1 LNHDA and CDR2 SQIVND (reference sequence). The CDR3 consists of 13 residues. Written as DNA, the CDR3 is TGTGCCAGTAGTAATAAGGTTACCGGGGAGCTGTTTTTT. It yields the protein CASSNKVTGELFF.

As DNA, the CDR3 is TGTGCCAGCAGTGCCACGCGGGGCGCAACTAGCACAGATACGCAGTATTTT. Its protein product is CASSATRGATSTDTQYF. The chain recombines TRBV28 with TRBJ2-3; D perhaps matches TRBD2 (6 bases). CDR3 length equals 17 residues. The germline CDR1 and CDR2 sequences are MDHEN and SYDVKM. V gave up 5 bases and J gave up 0 bases, with 18 bases separating them.

This sequence joins TRBV9 and TRBJ1-2, with TRBD1 matching 10 bases. Trimming at V came to 5 bases and at J to 6 bases, leaving 7 bases not matched to a gene. CDR1 is SGDLS, CDR2 YYNGEE, per germline. The CDR3 has 14 amino acids. The CDR3 here is CASRGTGAPNGYTF. The CDR3 DNA reads as TGTGCCAGCAGAGGGACAGGGGCCCCAAATGGCTACACCTTC.

This clone was seen only once. CDR3: CASSQDRSLNQPQHF. The CDR3 bases are TGCGCCAGCAGCCAAGACAGATCCCTCAATCAGCCCCAGCATTTT. This chain uses TRBV4-3 with TRBJ1-5; D is ambiguous. Trimming left V 0 bases short and J 3 bases short, with 9 bases between. Germline loops: CDR1 LGHNA, CDR2 YSLEER. The CDR3 consists of 15 residues.

V and J are TRBV4-2 and TRBJ2-5; 7 bases map to TRBD2. J gave up 6 bases and V 0 bases, and 7 bases lay outside the gene matches. This CDR3 is 15 amino acids long. Germline CDR1 is LGHNA and CDR2 is YNFKEQ. The CDR3 bases are TGTGCCAGCAGCCAAGATAGGACTAGTTCACAGACCCAGTACTTC. Translating gives CASSQDRTSSQTQYF.

The chain uses TRBV6-5 and TRBJ2-3; D uncertain. V was shortened by 7 bases and J by 3 bases, with 8 bases between the two germline ends. CDR3 length: 12 residues. The V gene's germline CDR1 is MNHEY and CDR2 SVGAGI. In DNA form, the CDR3 reads TGTGCCAGCATATCGCAGACAGATACGCAGTATTTT. Translating it yields CASISQTDTQYF.

V usage is TRBV5-6 and J usage is TRBJ2-7; D is uncertain. Germline V CDR1 and CDR2: SGHDT, YYEEEE. There are 12 residues in the CDR3. V was shortened by 0 bases and J by 1 base, with 2 bases between the two germline ends. The CDR3 is CASSLESYEQYF. The CDR3 region has the DNA TGTGCCAGCAGCTTGGAATCCTACGAGCAGTACTTC. Together with reference TRBV5-6 and TRBJ2-7, the CDR3 gives the full variable domain: DAGVTQSPTHLIKTRGQQVTLRCSPKSGHDTVSWYQQALGQGPQFIFQYYEEEERQRGNFPDRFSGHQFPNYSSELNVNALLLGDSALYLCASSLESYEQYFGPGTRLTVT.